Listed below are T cell receptor beta chains from one sample, sequenced in a study of T cell repertoires in cytomegalovirus infection. TCRdb reprocessed the reads via MiXCR and lists one record per CDR3 protein. The data contain more than 650,000 distinct CDR3 sequences, roughly 36% of them singletons. The material sequenced was PBMCs. The receptors were gathered from a human donor in good health (CMV status not recorded). Some clones in this sample may be carry-over from other donors' samples. Both conserved end residues are part of each CDR3. D genes are given only for firm matches. Rows may omit the clone size; those that give it use once, few, many or a size class.

CDR3 DNA: TGCGCCAGCAGCTTGGCCACAGGACGGGGCACTGAAGCTTTCTTT; CDR3 protein: CASSLATGRGTEAFF; V gene: TRBV5-1; D gene: -; J gene: TRBJ1-1; clone size: -
CDR3 DNA: TGTGCCAGCAGTTACCATAGCGGGGGGAACACCGGGGAGCTGTTTTTT; CDR3 protein: CASSYHSGGNTGELFF; V gene: TRBV6-5; D gene: TRBD2; J gene: TRBJ2-2; clone size: -
CDR3 DNA: TGTGCCAGCAGTTCGGACCAGGACAGGGCCACTTTAATGGGGGATGGCTACACCTTC; CDR3 protein: CASSSDQDRATLMGDGYTF; V gene: TRBV6-5; D gene: TRBD1; J gene: TRBJ1-2; clone size: -
CDR3 DNA: TGTGCCAGCAGTCGAGCGGGAGTCGGCACAGATACGCAGTATTTT; CDR3 protein: CASSRAGVGTDTQYF; V gene: TRBV28; D gene: TRBD2; J gene: TRBJ2-3; clone size: -
CDR3 DNA: TGTGCCACCAGCAGATTTGGGGACGAGCAGTACTTC; CDR3 protein: CATSRFGDEQYF; V gene: TRBV15; D gene: -; J gene: TRBJ2-7; clone size: -
CDR3 DNA: TGTGCCAGCAGTCGGGACAGGGTAAATGAAAAACTGTTTTTT; CDR3 protein: CASSRDRVNEKLFF; V gene: TRBV7-2; D gene: TRBD1; J gene: TRBJ1-4; clone size: many
CDR3 DNA: TGCAGTGCTATGGTACCCTCGGAACAAGGTGATACGCAGTATTTT; CDR3 protein: CSAMVPSEQGDTQYF; V gene: TRBV20-1; D gene: -; J gene: TRBJ2-3; clone size: few
CDR3 DNA: TGTGCCAGCAGCTTCGGGAGCTACGATGGCTACACCTTC; CDR3 protein: CASSFGSYDGYTF; V gene: TRBV7-2; D gene: -; J gene: TRBJ1-2; clone size: many
CDR3 DNA: TGTGCCAGCAGTCGGGCAGGGGGCTCCTATGGCTACACCTTC; CDR3 protein: CASSRAGGSYGYTF; V gene: TRBV28; D gene: TRBD1; J gene: TRBJ1-2; clone size: -
CDR3 DNA: TGTGCCAGCAGCCCCCGGACAGGGGGCTATGGCTACACCTTC; CDR3 protein: CASSPRTGGYGYTF; V gene: TRBV7-2; D gene: TRBD1; J gene: TRBJ1-2; clone size: -
CDR3 DNA: TGTGCCAGCAGCTTCGATAAGCGGAAAAACACCGGGGAGCTGTTTTTT; CDR3 protein: CASSFDKRKNTGELFF; V gene: TRBV7-9; D gene: -; J gene: TRBJ2-2; clone size: -
CDR3 DNA: TGCGCCAGCAGCTTGGGAGGACAGGGGAATGGCTACACCTTC; CDR3 protein: CASSLGGQGNGYTF; V gene: TRBV5-1; D gene: TRBD1; J gene: TRBJ1-2; clone size: -
CDR3 DNA: TGTGCCAGCAGTTTTCCCGCTAGCGGGTTTAACACAGATACGCAGTATTTT; CDR3 protein: CASSFPASGFNTDTQYF; V gene: TRBV28; D gene: TRBD2; J gene: TRBJ2-3; clone size: few
CDR3 DNA: TGTGCCAGCAACCGGGACACATTCTACAATGAGCAGTTCTTC; CDR3 protein: CASNRDTFYNEQFF; V gene: TRBV7-2; D gene: -; J gene: TRBJ2-1; clone size: -
CDR3 DNA: TGTGCCATCAGCCGCTCAGGGGGAAGGCAGAACACTGAAGCTTTCTTT; CDR3 protein: CAISRSGGRQNTEAFF; V gene: TRBV10-3; D gene: TRBD1; J gene: TRBJ1-1; clone size: many
CDR3 DNA: TGTGCCATCATGTCGGGACAGGGAATCACTGAAGCTTTCTTT; CDR3 protein: CAIMSGQGITEAFF; V gene: TRBV10-3; D gene: TRBD1; J gene: TRBJ1-1; clone size: many
CDR3 DNA: TGTGCCAGCAGTTACTGGGGACAGGGTCGTGGAAAACTGTTTTTT; CDR3 protein: CASSYWGQGRGKLFF; V gene: TRBV6-6; D gene: TRBD1; J gene: TRBJ1-4; clone size: -
CDR3 DNA: TGTGCCAGCAGTTATGACCTCGGGAAGCCTGAAGCTTTCTTT; CDR3 protein: CASSYDLGKPEAFF; V gene: TRBV6-5; D gene: -; J gene: TRBJ1-1; clone size: -
CDR3 DNA: TGCGCCAGCAGCTTACTGACAGGCGCTAATGGCTACACCTTC; CDR3 protein: CASSLLTGANGYTF; V gene: TRBV5-1; D gene: -; J gene: TRBJ1-2; clone size: few
CDR3 DNA: TGTGCCAGCAGCGATTGGGGCGGACAGGGAATGGGCACTGAAGCTTTCTTT; CDR3 protein: CASSDWGGQGMGTEAFF; V gene: TRBV11-2; D gene: TRBD1; J gene: TRBJ1-1; clone size: many
CDR3 DNA: TGTGCCAGCAGCCCTATAAGCTCCTACGAGCAGTACTTC; CDR3 protein: CASSPISSYEQYF; V gene: TRBV7-2; D gene: -; J gene: TRBJ2-7; clone size: many
CDR3 DNA: TGTGCCAGCAGTTTAGGGTGGAGGAGCGGGAGGGCCGCGGATGAGCAGTTCTTC; CDR3 protein: CASSLGWRSGRAADEQFF; V gene: TRBV28; D gene: TRBD2; J gene: TRBJ2-1; clone size: few
CDR3 DNA: TGTGCCAGCAGCTCATCAGGACAGGGGGGAGGTGAAGCTTTCTTT; CDR3 protein: CASSSSGQGGGEAFF; V gene: TRBV7-9; D gene: TRBD1; J gene: TRBJ1-1; clone size: few
CDR3 DNA: TGTGCCACGCGACAGCCAAATCAGCCCCAGCATTTT; CDR3 protein: CATRQPNQPQHF; V gene: TRBV10-3; D gene: -; J gene: TRBJ1-5; clone size: few
CDR3 DNA: TGTGCCAGCAGTTTATATGGCCGGGGAGGGGATGAGCAGTTCTTC; CDR3 protein: CASSLYGRGGDEQFF; V gene: TRBV12-3/TRBV12-4; D gene: TRBD2; J gene: TRBJ2-1; clone size: -
CDR3 DNA: TGTGCCAGCAGCTTAGATGGCGAGGGCTACACCTTC; CDR3 protein: CASSLDGEGYTF; V gene: TRBV7-9; D gene: -; J gene: TRBJ1-2; clone size: few
CDR3 DNA: TGTGCCAGCAGCCCGGGACTCATCTCCTACGAGCAGTACTTC; CDR3 protein: CASSPGLISYEQYF; V gene: TRBV7-2; D gene: -; J gene: TRBJ2-7; clone size: -
CDR3 DNA: TGTGCCATCAGTGACGGGAGCGGGAACAATGAGCAGTTCTTC; CDR3 protein: CAISDGSGNNEQFF; V gene: TRBV10-3; D gene: TRBD2; J gene: TRBJ2-1; clone size: few
CDR3 DNA: TGTGCCAGCAGTTTAGTAGCGGGGGGTCACCAAGAGACCCAGTACTTC; CDR3 protein: CASSLVAGGHQETQYF; V gene: TRBV28; D gene: TRBD2; J gene: TRBJ2-5; clone size: once
CDR3 DNA: TGTGCCTGGACAGGGGACGAAGACAATGAGCAGTTCTTC; CDR3 protein: CAWTGDEDNEQFF; V gene: TRBV30; D gene: -; J gene: TRBJ2-1; clone size: many
CDR3 DNA: TGTGCCAGCAGTCTTACCCGCAGACTTAGCGGGAGAGCTTACGAGCAGTACTTC; CDR3 protein: CASSLTRRLSGRAYEQYF; V gene: TRBV6-5; D gene: TRBD2; J gene: TRBJ2-7; clone size: -
CDR3 DNA: TGTGCCAGCAACGTCTGGGGCATCCGGGATACGCAGTATTTT; CDR3 protein: CASNVWGIRDTQYF; V gene: TRBV5-4; D gene: -; J gene: TRBJ2-3; clone size: -
CDR3 DNA: TGTGCCAGCAGTTTTTCTAGCGGGGGGGCGAGGGAGCAGTACTTC; CDR3 protein: CASSFSSGGAREQYF; V gene: TRBV12-3/TRBV12-4; D gene: TRBD2; J gene: TRBJ2-7; clone size: -
CDR3 DNA: TGTGCCAGCAATACGGGGACCGGTACCACCGGGGAGCTGTTTTTT; CDR3 protein: CASNTGTGTTGELFF; V gene: TRBV12-3/TRBV12-4; D gene: -; J gene: TRBJ2-2; clone size: few
CDR3 DNA: TGCGCCAGCAGCACCACACTAGCGGGGGGGCCAGACGAGCAGTTCTTC; CDR3 protein: CASSTTLAGGPDEQFF; V gene: TRBV10-1; D gene: TRBD2; J gene: TRBJ2-1; clone size: -
CDR3 DNA: TGTGCCAGCAGCGCTGTTTCCGGGACAGATACGCAGTATTTT; CDR3 protein: CASSAVSGTDTQYF; V gene: TRBV7-2; D gene: -; J gene: TRBJ2-3; clone size: many
CDR3 DNA: TGCGCCAGCAGCTTGGACGGACAGCCGGCGGCGGCCCAGTACTTC; CDR3 protein: CASSLDGQPAAAQYF; V gene: TRBV5-1; D gene: -; J gene: TRBJ2-5; clone size: few
CDR3 DNA: TGTGCCAGTAGTATCAGGGGTGGGGCCAACGTCCTGACTTTC; CDR3 protein: CASSIRGGANVLTF; V gene: TRBV19; D gene: -; J gene: TRBJ2-6; clone size: -
CDR3 DNA: TGCAGTGCCAGGGGTGGGCCGGCCCTCTCCTACGAGCAGTACTTC; CDR3 protein: CSARGGPALSYEQYF; V gene: TRBV20-1; D gene: -; J gene: TRBJ2-7; clone size: few
CDR3 DNA: TGTGCCAGCAGCTTAAATCGGGGGGATCCCCAGCATTTT; CDR3 protein: CASSLNRGDPQHF; V gene: TRBV7-3; D gene: -; J gene: TRBJ1-5; clone size: -
CDR3 DNA: TGTGCCAGCAGCACCGGGGTTCGCGATGAGCAGTTCTTC; CDR3 protein: CASSTGVRDEQFF; V gene: TRBV7-8; D gene: -; J gene: TRBJ2-1; clone size: -
CDR3 DNA: TGCAGTGCTCCAGCCCCATATGAGCAGTTCTTC; CDR3 protein: CSAPAPYEQFF; V gene: TRBV20-1; D gene: -; J gene: TRBJ2-1; clone size: many
CDR3 DNA: TGTGCCAGCAGCTTGGTCAAGGGGATCTACGAGCAGTACTTC; CDR3 protein: CASSLVKGIYEQYF; V gene: TRBV5-5; D gene: -; J gene: TRBJ2-7; clone size: -
CDR3 DNA: TGCGCCAGCAGCTTTGACAGTTTTCAGCCCCAGCATTTT; CDR3 protein: CASSFDSFQPQHF; V gene: TRBV5-1; D gene: -; J gene: TRBJ1-5; clone size: -
CDR3 DNA: TGTGCCAGCGAGGGGGATTGGACTGAAGCTTTCTTT; CDR3 protein: CASEGDWTEAFF; V gene: TRBV6-1; D gene: -; J gene: TRBJ1-1; clone size: -
CDR3 DNA: TGTGCCAGCAGGACTGTTGACAGGGGAATCGGAAAACTGTTTTTT; CDR3 protein: CASRTVDRGIGKLFF; V gene: TRBV12-3/TRBV12-4; D gene: TRBD1; J gene: TRBJ1-4; clone size: -
CDR3 DNA: TGTGCCAGCAGTGAGGAGGGGACAGGGCGAGTAGGGCAGTTCTTC; CDR3 protein: CASSEEGTGRVGQFF; V gene: TRBV25-1; D gene: TRBD1; J gene: TRBJ2-1; clone size: -
CDR3 DNA: TGTGCCAGCAGCTTTCCCCAGGGTGGGTACTATGGCTACACCTTC; CDR3 protein: CASSFPQGGYYGYTF; V gene: TRBV7-2; D gene: -; J gene: TRBJ1-2; clone size: few
CDR3 DNA: TGTGCCATCACCCGGGTGCTGTTCAACACTGAAGCTTTCTTT; CDR3 protein: CAITRVLFNTEAFF; V gene: TRBV10-3; D gene: -; J gene: TRBJ1-1; clone size: -
CDR3 DNA: TGTGCCAGCAGTCGACAGGCGACTAATGAAAAACTGTTTTTT; CDR3 protein: CASSRQATNEKLFF; V gene: TRBV27; D gene: -; J gene: TRBJ1-4; clone size: -
CDR3 DNA: TGTGCCAGCAGCTATTCCGGGACAGGGGCGGCCGGGGAGCTGTTTTTT; CDR3 protein: CASSYSGTGAAGELFF; V gene: TRBV7-4; D gene: TRBD1; J gene: TRBJ2-2; clone size: -
CDR3 DNA: TGTGCCAGCAGCTTACCCGGGACTCGTTACGAGCAGTACTTC; CDR3 protein: CASSLPGTRYEQYF; V gene: TRBV7-9; D gene: -; J gene: TRBJ2-7; clone size: few
CDR3 DNA: TGTGCCAGCAACCCGCGGGGTACTAACACCGGGGAGCTGTTTTTT; CDR3 protein: CASNPRGTNTGELFF; V gene: TRBV7-6; D gene: -; J gene: TRBJ2-2; clone size: few
CDR3 DNA: TGTGCCAGCAGACCTAGCGGTACTTCAGGGGAGCAGTACTTC; CDR3 protein: CASRPSGTSGEQYF; V gene: TRBV12-3/TRBV12-4; D gene: TRBD2; J gene: TRBJ2-7; clone size: few
CDR3 DNA: TGTGCCAGCAGCTTAATCTCCTCGGGGGCGGGGGGTGAGCAGTTCTTC; CDR3 protein: CASSLISSGAGGEQFF; V gene: TRBV7-6; D gene: TRBD2; J gene: TRBJ2-1; clone size: -
CDR3 DNA: TGTGCCAGCAGCGTAGGGGAGGGTTTTTCGAACACTGAAGCTTTCTTT; CDR3 protein: CASSVGEGFSNTEAFF; V gene: TRBV9; D gene: -; J gene: TRBJ1-1; clone size: -
CDR3 DNA: TGTGCCAGCAGAACAGGGGAAGAGACCCAGTACTTC; CDR3 protein: CASRTGEETQYF; V gene: TRBV28; D gene: TRBD1; J gene: TRBJ2-5; clone size: many
CDR3 DNA: TGCAGCGTTCCACCGGGACAGGGGGTCTATGGCTACACCTTC; CDR3 protein: CSVPPGQGVYGYTF; V gene: TRBV29-1; D gene: TRBD1; J gene: TRBJ1-2; clone size: -
CDR3 DNA: TGTGCCAGCTACCGGGACAGGGGTGATGGCTACACCTTC; CDR3 protein: CASYRDRGDGYTF; V gene: TRBV19; D gene: TRBD1; J gene: TRBJ1-2; clone size: -
CDR3 DNA: TGTGCCAGTAGTATGCCCATCTCTGGAAACACCATATATTTT; CDR3 protein: CASSMPISGNTIYF; V gene: TRBV19; D gene: -; J gene: TRBJ1-3; clone size: few